These 14 T cell receptor beta chains were sequenced from one sample in a study of blood T cell repertoires in COVID-19. Sequencing used immunoSEQ multiplex PCR; TCRdb keeps in-frame clones, though not all of them. The table has some 120,000 clones, approximately 81% seen once. What was sequenced was peripheral blood. Source of these receptors: a man aged 35 to 55 with acute or convalescent COVID-19.

The rearrangement uses TRBV11-2 and TRBJ2-2; TRBD1 agrees at 7 bases. Germline CDR1 SGHAT, CDR2 FQNNGV. CDR3 length: 16 amino acids. V shed 1 base and J 3 bases; nucleotides not matched to a gene: 5. This chain's CDR3 is CASSLVGGGHTGELFF. Here the CDR3 DNA reads TGTGCCAGCAGCTTAGTAGGGGGCGGACACACCGGGGAGCTGTTTTTT.

The genes are TRBV7-3 and TRBJ1-2, with D possibly being TRBD1 (5 bases). The germline V and J ends were trimmed by 0 bases and 4 bases, with 6 bases remaining between them. Germline V CDR1 and CDR2: SGHTA, FQGTGA. This CDR3 spans 13 amino acids. The CDR3 DNA sequence: TGTGCCAGCAGCTTAACGGGGGGCTATGGCTACACCTTC. This sequence encodes CASSLTGGYGYTF.

This CDR3 reads CASSPTSGSRTGELFF. CDR3 DNA sequence: TGTGCCAGCAGCCCAACTAGCGGGAGTCGCACCGGGGAGCTGTTTTTT. The chain carries TRBV2 and TRBJ2-2, with 11 bases aligning to TRBD2. After removal of 6 bases from V and 4 bases from J, the junction contained 7 bases not matched to a gene. Germline CDR1 and CDR2: SNHLY and FYNNEI. The CDR3 loop spans 16 amino acids.

This clone was observed once. The gene calls are TRBV5-1 and TRBJ2-1, with TRBD2 matching 12 bases. Germline CDR1 reads SGHRS; CDR2 reads YFSETQ. The CDR3 runs 16 residues. The V and J ends lost 4 bases and 0 bases, in that order; junction bases with no gene match: 2. The CDR3 DNA follows: TGCGCCAGCAGCCTAGCGGGAGGGACCTCCTACAATGAGCAGTTCTTC. Amino acid sequence: CASSLAGGTSYNEQFF.

The chain has TRBV2 and TRBJ1-5, with a weak D call TRBD1 (6 bases). V lost 1 base, J lost 6 bases, and 13 bases lay in between. Germline lookup yields CDR1 SNHLY and CDR2 FYNNEI. The CDR3 length is 15 residues. CDR3 DNA sequence: TGTGCCAGCAGTGAAGAACAGGGCGGAGGTCAGCCCCAGCATTTT. This codes for CASSEEQGGGQPQHF. Filled out from reference TRBV2 and TRBJ1-5, the complete variable domain reads EPEVTQTPSHQVTQMGQEVILRCVPISNHLYFYWYRQILGQKVEFLVSFYNNEISEKSEIFDDQFSVERPDGSNFTLKIRSTKLEDSAMYFCASSEEQGGGQPQHFGDGTRLSIL.

V gene TRBV6-6 combines with J gene TRBJ1-5; 10 nucleotides align to TRBD1. Germline loops: CDR1 MNHNY, CDR2 SVGAGI (reference sequence). The CDR3 totals 15 residues. The trim removed 5 bases at V and 5 bases at J, leaving 6 bases unmatched. CDR3 sequence: CASSAIGQGDQPQHF. In DNA form, the CDR3 reads TGTGCCAGCAGTGCCATAGGACAGGGGGATCAGCCCCAGCATTTT.

Here the CDR3 reads CASSRSSADRGRVYGYTF. CDR3 nucleotides: TGTGCCAGCAGCAGATCGTCGGCCGACAGGGGGCGCGTCTATGGCTACACCTTC. The chain joins TRBV6-2 or TRBV6-3 to TRBJ1-2, with TRBD1 identical over 10 bases. Germline CDR1 is MNHEY and CDR2 is SVGEGT. The CDR3 runs to 18 residues. Unmatched junction bases numbered 17, after V lost 6 bases and J lost 4 bases.

As concerns this clone: Other DNA sequences in the sample encode the same CDR3. The chain carries TRBV12-3 or TRBV12-4 and TRBJ2-1; no definite D call. Trimming cost V 6 bases and J 7 bases, with 7 bases left between them. The CDR3 extends over 11 amino acids. The CDR3 spells CASSLRNEQFF. The CDR3 nucleotides are TGTGCCAGCAGCCTGCGGAATGAGCAGTTCTTC.

The chain has TRBV7-6 and TRBJ2-5; 7 nucleotides match TRBD2. Germline-derived CDR1 and CDR2 are SGHVS and FNYEAQ. The CDR3 runs 19 residues. The V segment lost 2 bases and the J segment 4 bases; nucleotides outside the gene matches: 19. CDR3 coding DNA: TGTGCCAGCAGCTTAAAAGGAGACGGGACTACCAAAGCCCGAGAGACCCAGTACTTC. It translates to CASSLKGDGTTKARETQYF.

In nucleotides, the CDR3 is TGTGCCACCAGCAGAGCGGCGGGGAGCTATGGCTACACCTTC. This encodes CATSRAAGSYGYTF. V and J are TRBV15 and TRBJ1-2; D is unresolved. The CDR3 length is 14 residues. Germline lookup yields CDR1 LNHNV and CDR2 YYDKDF (reference sequence). Trimming shortened V by 1 base and J by 4 bases, and 10 bases separated the two germline ends.

The rearrangement uses TRBV4-1 and TRBJ2-7; 9 bases map to TRBD1. V lost 0 bases, J lost 2 bases, and 5 bases stayed unmatched. The CDR3 is 16 amino acids. The germline gives CDR1 MGHRA, CDR2 YSYEKL. The CDR3 DNA reads as TGCGCCAGCAGCCAAGACAGGACAGGGGAGGCCTACGAGCAGTACTTC. Encoded protein: CASSQDRTGEAYEQYF.

CDR3 nucleotide sequence: TGTGCCAGCAGCTTCGACAGTATCGCAACAGATACGCAGTATTTT. Translated, it gives CASSFDSIATDTQYF. The chain employs TRBV3-1 (or the pseudogene TRBV3-2) and TRBJ2-3, with TRBD1 as a possible D gene (5 bases). The CDR3 sequence is 15 residues long. Germline V lookup: CDR1 LGHDT, CDR2 YNNKEL (reference sequence). Between the trimmed V and J ends, which lost 5 bases and 3 bases, there was a span of 15 bases.

The DNA of the CDR3 is TGTGCCAGCAGCTTAAACGTTGGACAACTTTCCGGGCAGTACTTC. It encodes CASSLNVGQLSGQYF. The chain joins TRBV7-2 to TRBJ2-7, with D possibly TRBD1 on 5 matching bases. The germline V and J ends were trimmed by 2 bases and 9 bases, with 20 bases remaining between them. The V gene's germline CDR1 is SGHTA and CDR2 FQGNSA. CDR3 length: 15 residues.

The V gene is TRBV7-3, the J gene TRBJ2-5, with TRBD1 matching over 8 bases. Per germline, CDR1 SGHTA and CDR2 FQGTGA. The CDR3 has 13 amino acids. With V trimmed by 2 bases and J by 4 bases, 0 bases remained unmatched. Here the CDR3 reads CASSLGQGETQYF. The DNA of the CDR3 is TGTGCCAGCAGCTTAGGACAGGGAGAGACCCAGTACTTC.